The clone carrying this T cell receptor (beta chain) was counted only a few times. Antigen unknown. The data originate from a study of T cell repertoires in cytomegalovirus infection. Across the whole study: Public TCR beta signatures marked donors with CMV infection and the matching HLA. Findings of the study overall: Dominating the ex vivo response were TCR beta clonotypes that were CMV-specific and HLA-C-restricted.

The CDR3 loop spans 13 amino acids. Germline CDR1 SEHNR, CDR2 FQNEAQ (reference sequence). J gave up 6 bases and V 5 bases, and 2 bases lay outside the gene matches. A single record per CDR3 protein comes from TCRdb applying MiXCR to the reads. The sample holds 65,000 to 95,000 distinct CDR3 sequences, 3% to 4.5% seen once. This TCR was sampled from a human donor in good health (CMV status not recorded). Some clones in this sample may be carry-over from other donors' samples. The rearrangement uses TRBV7-9 and TRBJ2-7; 12 positions agree with TRBD2. The sequenced sample consisted of PBMCs. The CDR3 nucleotides read TGTGCCAGCAGCCCTAGCGGGGGGGTCGAGCAGTACTTC. Its protein product is CASSPSGGVEQYF.